A selection of T cell receptor beta chains follows, all from one sample in a study of CXCR3-negative and CXCR3-positive naive CD8 T cells. TCRdb reanalyzed the 5' RACE reads, giving one entry per CDR3 protein sequence and no DNA. The sample table sets out roughly 99,000 distinct CDR3 sequences. The specimen sequenced was naive CXCR3+ CD8+ T cells from blood. The origin of the receptors is a human donor in good health. Some clones in this sample may be carry-over from other donors' samples. The CDR3 runs from the conserved cysteine through the conserved F or W.

V gene	J gene	CDR3 protein
TRBV11-3	TRBJ2-1	CASTLGNEQFF
TRBV12-3/TRBV12-4	TRBJ2-4	CASGGGLDIQYF
TRBV19	TRBJ2-3	CASSIATGDPNTQYF
TRBV29-1	TRBJ2-1	CSVEDSSSYNEQFF
TRBV20-1	TRBJ2-3	CSARDRLASTDTQYF
TRBV29-1	TRBJ2-7	CSVAGTSGYEGYEQYF
TRBV7-9	TRBJ2-2	CASSSPGSSLNTGELFF
TRBV9	TRBJ2-7	CASSATMSEQYF
TRBV6-5	TRBJ1-2	CASSYSGDYGYTF
TRBV5-1	TRBJ2-1	CASSLVSGAANEQFF
TRBV7-8	TRBJ2-1	CASTPGLAGVDEQFF
TRBV11-2	TRBJ2-3	CASRNVRGEPTDTQYF
TRBV2	TRBJ2-1	CASSVSEDEQFF
TRBV7-8	TRBJ2-7	CASSSRDRGLYEQYF
TRBV7-9	TRBJ2-3	CARNVGFDTQYF
TRBV29-1	TRBJ1-5	CSVSGQGNQPQHF
TRBV11-2	TRBJ2-7	CASEAGRFGEQYF
TRBV6-6	TRBJ2-7	CASSRPTGGSEQYF
TRBV15	TRBJ2-7	CATKQAPNIGYEQYF
TRBV3-1	TRBJ1-1	CASSQTTGWHTEAFF
TRBV6-4	TRBJ1-1	CASRSTYTGEAFF
TRBV15	TRBJ2-7	CATSSGGGMDYEQYF
TRBV6-6	TRBJ1-1	CASSPTVEGTEAFF
TRBV7-9	TRBJ2-7	CASSFSNSYEQYF
TRBV7-6	TRBJ2-5	CASSLRTGGYQETQYF
TRBV29-1	TRBJ2-7	CSVEGTPGDYEQYF
TRBV5-6	TRBJ2-7	CASSLGSGYEQYF
TRBV19	TRBJ2-1	CASSMGPPTYNEQFF
TRBV29-1	TRBJ2-7	CSVVAGSGEQYF
TRBV14	TRBJ2-2	CASSQVGGGAYGELFF
TRBV9	TRBJ1-1	CASSPTPGQGEYGFF
TRBV29-1	TRBJ1-1	CSAYVGNTEAFF
TRBV4-3	TRBJ1-3	CASSQDSTGVRSGNTIYF